These 20 T cell receptor beta chains came from one sample sequenced in a study of T-cell memory formation after mild COVID-19. TCRdb re-called the 5' RACE reads with MiXCR, one entry per CDR3 protein. The sample lists 200,000 to 250,000 distinct CDR3 sequences; around 9.5% were seen once. The sequenced material came from PBMCs or a T cell subset sorted from them (not recorded which). Every receptor here comes from a young man who had mild COVID-19 (a few samples of this study predate the infection). Cell type and time point are not known.

This clonotype showed up many times. The chain couples TRBV6-1 to TRBJ2-1; D gene uncertain. The CDR3 covers 12 residues. In germline, CDR1 is MNHNS, CDR2 SASEGT. Trimming pared 5 bases from V and 5 bases from J, leaving 7 bases between. CDR3 in DNA: TGTGCCAGCAGTCCGAGGAACAATGAGCAGTTCTTC. The encoded protein is CASSPRNNEQFF.

The sample holds a few counts of this clonotype. CDR3 coding DNA: TGTGCCAGCAGTTACCGGGACAGGGAGTTGTCTGGGGCCAACGTCCTGACTTTC. As protein: CASSYRDRELSGANVLTF. This chain uses TRBV27 with TRBJ2-6, with TRBD1 identical over 9 bases. Germline V gene lookup returns CDR1 MNHEY and CDR2 SMNVEV (reference sequence). There are 18 residues in the CDR3. Losses at the gene ends were 4 bases for V and 1 base for J; bases not matched to a gene: 8.

This clonotype has just a few counts. The rearrangement joins TRBV29-1 to TRBJ1-5; D is possibly TRBD1 (5 bases). The CDR3 extends over 16 amino acids. The V gene's germline CDR1 is SQVTM and CDR2 ANQGSEA. Trimming removed 4 bases at V and 0 bases at J, with 16 bases between. CDR3 in amino acids: CSVGTRTLYSNQPQHF. The DNA for the CDR3 is TGCAGCGTTGGGACGCGGACACTTTATAGCAATCAGCCCCAGCATTTT.

This clonotype was counted many times. The chain links TRBV12-5 to TRBJ2-3; unclear D gene. The germline CDR1 and CDR2 sequences are LGHNT and FRNRAP. This CDR3 has 15 residues. The germline V and J ends were trimmed by 5 bases and 3 bases, with 15 bases remaining between them. The DNA for the CDR3 is TGTGCTAGTGGTAGCCGTCGCGGTGGAACAGATACGCAGTATTTT. Its translation is CASGSRRGGTDTQYF.

Here the CDR3 DNA reads TGTGCCAGCTCACCGCGAGCGGGGGGGGAATACAATGAGCAGTTCTTC. This gives the protein CASSPRAGGEYNEQFF. J is TRBJ2-1 and V is TRBV18, with TRBD2 identical over 10 bases. The CDR3 sequence is 16 residues long. The germline V gene encodes CDR1 KGHSH and CDR2 LQKENI. The ends lost 3 bases at V and 4 bases at J; junction bases unmatched: 6.

J is TRBJ2-3 and V is TRBV20-1, with TRBD2 matching 11 bases. CDR3 length equals 16 residues. V dropped 8 bases and J dropped 8; count of bases not matched to a gene: 18. Germline CDR1 and CDR2: DFQATT and SNEGSKA (reference sequence). CDR3: CSLAISGTSGPGTQYF. CDR3 DNA sequence: TGCAGTCTAGCTATATCCGGGACTAGCGGCCCGGGTACGCAGTATTTT.

The chain joins TRBV9 to TRBJ2-1, with TRBD2 matching over 11 bases. Trimming took 3 bases from V and 6 from J; bases not matched to a gene: 5. The CDR3 has 15 residues. CDR1 SGDLS and CDR2 YYNGEE come from the germline V gene. The CDR3 DNA follows: TGTGCCAGCAGCGGCCTAGCGGGGGGTACCAATGAGCAGTTCTTC. Its protein product is CASSGLAGGTNEQFF. The whole variable domain, filled in from reference TRBV9 and TRBJ2-1, reads DSGVTQTPKHLITATGQRVTLRCSPRSGDLSVYWYQQSLDQGLQFLIQYYNGEERAKGNILERFSAQQFPDLHSELNLSSLELGDSALYFCASSGLAGGTNEQFFGPGTRLTVL.

This clonotype has only a few counts. The V and J genes are TRBV5-1 and TRBJ1-1; the D is unclear. The germline gives CDR1 SGHRS, CDR2 YFSETQ. Trimming removed 8 bases at V and 6 bases at J, with 20 bases between. The CDR3 extends over 14 amino acids. The CDR3 coding sequence is TGCGCCAGTCGCTCGATCTCTCCCGTATCTGAAGCTTTCTTT. This sequence encodes CASRSISPVSEAFF.

This clonotype has a count of ten or more. The chain employs TRBV5-1 and TRBJ1-2; no clear D. Germline V CDR1 and CDR2: SGHRS, YFSETQ. With 0 bases removed from V and 2 bases from J, the gap between germline ends came to 2 bases. The CDR3 length is 12 residues. The CDR3 DNA follows: TGCGCCAGCAGCTTGGACAACTATGGCTACACCTTC. It specifies CASSLDNYGYTF.

This chain joins TRBV28 and TRBJ2-7, with 10 bases identical to TRBD2. The CDR3 consists of 13 residues. V dropped 2 bases and J dropped 12; count of bases not matched to a gene: 7. The V gene's germline CDR1 is MDHEN and CDR2 SYDVKM. DNA of the CDR3: TGTGCCAGCAGTTTAGGGACTAGCGCATCTCCGTACTTC. Translation gives CASSLGTSASPYF.

This clonotype came up a few times. This chain connects TRBV11-2 to TRBJ1-1; tentative D call: TRBD1 (6 bases). Germline V lookup: CDR1 SGHAT, CDR2 FQNNGV. V was shortened by 5 bases and J by 3 bases, with 16 bases between the two germline ends. This CDR3 is built from 15 residues. The CDR3 region has the DNA TGTGCCAGCAGCCTCCACGGGGGGGGCTACACTGAAGCTTTCTTT. It codes for CASSLHGGGYTEAFF. The full variable domain, with the rest looked up from reference TRBV11-2 and TRBJ1-1, is EAGVAQSPRYKIIEKRQSVAFWCNPISGHATLYWYQQILGQGPKLLIQFQNNGVVDDSQLPKDRFSAERLKGVDSTLKIQPAKLEDSAVYLCASSLHGGGYTEAFFGQGTRLTVV.

This clonotype occurred a few times. This sequence joins TRBV7-2 and TRBJ2-5, with TRBD2 as a possible D gene (5 bases). Deletions cut 8 bases from V and 0 bases from J, with 7 bases between. In germline, CDR1 is SGHTA, CDR2 FQGNSA. This CDR3 spans 12 amino acids. CDR3 amino acids: CASGGYQETQYF. Here the CDR3 DNA reads TGTGCCAGCGGAGGATACCAAGAGACCCAGTACTTC.

The rearrangement uses TRBV7-2 and TRBJ1-2; no definite D call. This CDR3 is 14 amino acids long. Deletions cut 10 bases from V and 5 bases from J, with 20 bases between. Germline V gene data show CDR1 as SGHTA and CDR2 as FQGNSA. In nucleotides, the CDR3 is TGTGCCACCGGGTGGGGTCAACTCGAATATGGCTACACCTTC. It specifies CATGWGQLEYGYTF.

This clonotype was detected ten times or more. The CDR3 spells CASSLDPSSYNEQFF. In nucleotides, the CDR3 is TGTGCCAGCAGCTTAGACCCCAGCTCCTACAATGAGCAGTTCTTC. The genes are TRBV11-2 and TRBJ2-1; D is unclear. Trimming took 0 bases from V and 0 from J, leaving 6 bases between them. CDR3 size: 15 residues. Germline assignment: CDR1 SGHAT and CDR2 FQNNGV.

The V and J genes are TRBV6-5 and TRBJ2-3; 9 bases fit TRBD1. Germline CDR1 is MNHEY and CDR2 is SVGAGI. CDR3 length: 18 amino acids. V dropped 2 bases and J dropped 7; count of bases not matched to a gene: 16. The CDR3 DNA reads as TGTGCCAGCAGTTACGGGTTGTTGGAGGGACAGGGTGAGAATACGCAGTATTTT. It translates to CASSYGLLEGQGENTQYF.

This clonotype was counted at least ten times. This chain joins TRBV7-9 and TRBJ1-1, with TRBD1 identical over 8 bases. The germline CDR1 and CDR2 sequences are SEHNR and FQNEAQ (reference sequence). The CDR3 runs 13 residues. V dropped 6 bases and J dropped 6; count of bases not matched to a gene: 6. The CDR3 DNA sequence: TGTGCCAGCAGTTCTCAGGGGGCTGCTGAAGCTTTCTTT. This translates into CASSSQGAAEAFF.

This clonotype has a count of ten or more. The gene calls are TRBV6-5 and TRBJ1-1; the D is unclear. The V end lost 4 bases, the J end lost 0 bases, and 3 bases lay between the germline ends. From germline, CDR1 is MNHEY and CDR2 SVGAGI. The CDR3 totals 12 residues. Here the CDR3 DNA reads TGTGCCAGCAGTTCCATGAACACTGAAGCTTTCTTT. Its translation is CASSSMNTEAFF.

In this sample, this clonotype turned up many times. The chain has TRBV12-3 or TRBV12-4 and TRBJ2-2, with 8 nucleotides matching TRBD1. V lost 6 bases and J lost 0; bases outside the gene matches: 3. The CDR3 covers 15 residues. Written as DNA, the CDR3 is TGTGCCAGCAGATTACAGGGGGCGAACACCGGGGAGCTGTTTTTT. This codes for CASRLQGANTGELFF.

V is TRBV7-2 and J is TRBJ2-3; TRBD1 matches 11 bases. Per germline, CDR1 SGHTA and CDR2 FQGNSA. V shed 5 bases, J shed 1 base, and the junction held 11 bases outside the gene matches. The CDR3 covers 18 residues. CDR3 nucleotide sequence: TGTGCCAGCAGCGCATTTGGGACAGGGGGGGGCGGCACAGATACGCAGTATTTT. Protein product: CASSAFGTGGGGTDTQYF. Complete variable domain (other parts from reference TRBV7-2 and TRBJ2-3): GAGVSQSPSNKVTEKGKDVELRCDPISGHTALYWYRQSLGQGLEFLIYFQGNSAPDKSGLPSDRFSAERTGGSVSTLTIQRTQQEDSAVYLCASSAFGTGGGGTDTQYFGPGTRLTVL.

This clonotype was recorded a few times. The chain joins TRBV19 to TRBJ2-2; D unclear. The V and J ends lost 5 bases and 0 bases respectively, with 10 bases between them. The CDR3 sequence is 15 residues long. Germline V gene lookup returns CDR1 LNHDA and CDR2 SQIVND (reference sequence). CDR3 DNA sequence: TGTGCCAGTAGTGTGCAGATTTCGAACACCGGGGAGCTGTTTTTT. Residues: CASSVQISNTGELFF.